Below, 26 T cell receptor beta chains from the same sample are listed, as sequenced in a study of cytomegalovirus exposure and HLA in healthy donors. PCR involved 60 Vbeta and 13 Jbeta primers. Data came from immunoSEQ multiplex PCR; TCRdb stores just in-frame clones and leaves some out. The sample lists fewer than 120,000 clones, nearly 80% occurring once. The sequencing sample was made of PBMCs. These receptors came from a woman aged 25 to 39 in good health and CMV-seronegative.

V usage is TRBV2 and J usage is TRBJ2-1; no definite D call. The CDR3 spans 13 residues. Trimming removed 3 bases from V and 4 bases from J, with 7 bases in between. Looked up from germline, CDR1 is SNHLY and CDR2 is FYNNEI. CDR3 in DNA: TGTGCCAGCAGTGAGCCCGGGTACAATGAGCAGTTCTTC. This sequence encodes CASSEPGYNEQFF. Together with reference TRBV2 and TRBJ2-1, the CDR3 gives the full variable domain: EPEVTQTPSHQVTQMGQEVILRCVPISNHLYFYWYRQILGQKVEFLVSFYNNEISEKSEIFDDQFSVERPDGSNFTLKIRSTKLEDSAMYFCASSEPGYNEQFFGPGTRLTVL.

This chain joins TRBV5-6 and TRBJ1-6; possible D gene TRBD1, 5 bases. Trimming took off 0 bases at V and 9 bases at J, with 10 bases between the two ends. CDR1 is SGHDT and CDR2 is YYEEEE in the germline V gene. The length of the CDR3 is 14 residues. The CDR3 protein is CASSLDQGSSPLHF. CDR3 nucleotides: TGTGCCAGCAGCTTGGACCAGGGAAGTTCACCCCTCCACTTT.

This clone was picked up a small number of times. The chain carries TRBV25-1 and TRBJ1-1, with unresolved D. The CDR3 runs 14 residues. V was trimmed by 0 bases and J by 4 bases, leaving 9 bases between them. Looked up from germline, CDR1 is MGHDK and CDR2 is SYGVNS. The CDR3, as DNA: TGTGCCAGCAGTGAATATAAGGCAGGCACTGAAGCTTTCTTT. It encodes CASSEYKAGTEAFF.

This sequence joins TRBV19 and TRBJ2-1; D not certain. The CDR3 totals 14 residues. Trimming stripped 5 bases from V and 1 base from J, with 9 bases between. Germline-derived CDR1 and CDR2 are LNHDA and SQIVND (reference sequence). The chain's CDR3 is CASSVDSSYNEQFF. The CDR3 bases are TGTGCCAGTAGTGTCGACTCTTCCTACAATGAGCAGTTCTTC.

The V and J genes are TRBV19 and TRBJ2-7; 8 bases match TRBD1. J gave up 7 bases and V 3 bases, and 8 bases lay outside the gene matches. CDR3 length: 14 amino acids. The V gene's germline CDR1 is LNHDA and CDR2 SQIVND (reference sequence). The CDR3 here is CASSIRQGAREQYF. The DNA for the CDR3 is TGTGCCAGTAGTATTCGGCAGGGGGCCCGGGAGCAGTACTTC.

The CDR3 sequence is CAIRGTGPDTQYF. CDR3 in DNA: TGTGCCATCAGGGGGACAGGGCCAGATACGCAGTATTTT. This chain joins TRBV10-3 and TRBJ2-3; 9 nucleotides match TRBD1. With V trimmed by 6 bases and J by 4 bases, 2 bases remained unmatched. Germline V lookup: CDR1 ENHRY, CDR2 SYGVKD. There are 13 residues in the CDR3.

CDR3 sequence reads: CASTTRAGFTYGYTF. In nucleotides, the CDR3 is TGTGCCAGCACCACCCGAGCAGGGTTCACCTATGGCTACACCTTC. The chain is built from TRBV7-8 and TRBJ1-2; the D gene is possibly TRBD1 (5 bases). CDR1 and CDR2 (germline): SGHVS, FQNEAQ. There are 15 residues in the CDR3. The V end lost 7 bases, the J end lost 4 bases, and 19 bases lay between the germline ends.

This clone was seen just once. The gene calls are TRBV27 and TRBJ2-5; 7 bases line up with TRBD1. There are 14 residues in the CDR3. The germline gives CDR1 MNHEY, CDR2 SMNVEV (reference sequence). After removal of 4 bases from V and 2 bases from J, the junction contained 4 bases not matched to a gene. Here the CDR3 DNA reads TGTGCCAGCAGTTCAATGGGACAGCAAGAGACCCAGTACTTC. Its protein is CASSSMGQQETQYF.

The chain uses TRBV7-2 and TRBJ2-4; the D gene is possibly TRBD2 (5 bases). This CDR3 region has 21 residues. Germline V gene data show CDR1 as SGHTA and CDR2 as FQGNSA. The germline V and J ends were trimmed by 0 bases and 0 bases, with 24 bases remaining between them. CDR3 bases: TGTGCCAGCAGCTTAGCCGGACGGGATGATTTAGTCTTAATAGCCAAAAACATTCAGTACTTC. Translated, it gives CASSLAGRDDLVLIAKNIQYF.

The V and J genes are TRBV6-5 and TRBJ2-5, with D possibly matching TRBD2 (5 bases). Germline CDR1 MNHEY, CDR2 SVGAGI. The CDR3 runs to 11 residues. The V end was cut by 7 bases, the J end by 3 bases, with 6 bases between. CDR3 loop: CASKREETQYF. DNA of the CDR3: TGTGCCAGCAAGAGGGAAGAGACCCAGTACTTC.

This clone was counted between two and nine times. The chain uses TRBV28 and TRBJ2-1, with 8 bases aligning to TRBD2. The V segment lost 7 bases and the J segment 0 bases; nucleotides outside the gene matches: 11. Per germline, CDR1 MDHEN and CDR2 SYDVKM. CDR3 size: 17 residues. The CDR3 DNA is TGTGCCAGCACGGAGACTAGCGTGTTGAGCTCCTACAATGAGCAGTTCTTC. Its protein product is CASTETSVLSSYNEQFF.

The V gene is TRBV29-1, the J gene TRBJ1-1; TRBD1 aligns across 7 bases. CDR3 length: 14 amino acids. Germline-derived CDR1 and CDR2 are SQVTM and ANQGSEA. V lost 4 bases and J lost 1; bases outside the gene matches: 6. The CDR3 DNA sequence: TGCAGCGTTGTGGGACAGATTCGGAACACTGAAGCTTTCTTT. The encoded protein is CSVVGQIRNTEAFF.

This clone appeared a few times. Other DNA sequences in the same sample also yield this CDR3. The CDR3 DNA reads TGTGCCAGCAGCGTAGGTAGCGATCCCCTCTACAATGAGCAGTTCTTC. The encoded protein is CASSVGSDPLYNEQFF. This rearrangement joins TRBV9 to TRBJ2-1; D is possibly TRBD2 (5 bases). CDR3 length equals 16 residues. Per germline, CDR1 SGDLS and CDR2 YYNGEE. V lost 0 bases and J 3 bases, leaving 13 bases between the germline ends.

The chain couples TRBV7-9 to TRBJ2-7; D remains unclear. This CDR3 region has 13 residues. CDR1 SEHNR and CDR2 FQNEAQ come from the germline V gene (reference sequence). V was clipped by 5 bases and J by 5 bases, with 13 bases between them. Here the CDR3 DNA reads TGTGCCAGCAGCGGCGTTTCGAGGAACGAGCAGTACTTC. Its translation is CASSGVSRNEQYF.

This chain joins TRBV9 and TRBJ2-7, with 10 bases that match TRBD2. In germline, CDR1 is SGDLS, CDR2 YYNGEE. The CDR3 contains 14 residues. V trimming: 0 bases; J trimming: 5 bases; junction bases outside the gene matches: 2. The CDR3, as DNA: TGTGCCAGCAGCGTAGCTAGCGGGAGCGACGAGCAGTACTTC. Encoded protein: CASSVASGSDEQYF.

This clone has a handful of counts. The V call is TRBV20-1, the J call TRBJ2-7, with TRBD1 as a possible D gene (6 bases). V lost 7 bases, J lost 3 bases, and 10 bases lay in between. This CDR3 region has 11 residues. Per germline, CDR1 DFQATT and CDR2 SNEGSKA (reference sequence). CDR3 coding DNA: TGCAGTGGTAAACAGGGCTACGAGCAGTACTTC. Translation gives CSGKQGYEQYF.

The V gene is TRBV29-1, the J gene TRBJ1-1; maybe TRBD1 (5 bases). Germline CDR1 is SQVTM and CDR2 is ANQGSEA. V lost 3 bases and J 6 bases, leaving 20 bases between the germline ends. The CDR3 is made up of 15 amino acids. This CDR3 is CSVDSGGLGLAEAFF. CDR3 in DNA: TGCAGCGTTGACTCGGGGGGTCTGGGTCTAGCTGAAGCTTTCTTT.

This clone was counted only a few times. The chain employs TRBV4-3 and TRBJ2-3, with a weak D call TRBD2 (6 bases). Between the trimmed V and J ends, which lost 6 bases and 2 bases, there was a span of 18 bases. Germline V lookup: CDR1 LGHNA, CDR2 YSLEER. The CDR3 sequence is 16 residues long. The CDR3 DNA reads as TGCGCCAGCAGTATGACCGGGAGTGCAAACACAGATACGCAGTATTTT. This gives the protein CASSMTGSANTDTQYF.

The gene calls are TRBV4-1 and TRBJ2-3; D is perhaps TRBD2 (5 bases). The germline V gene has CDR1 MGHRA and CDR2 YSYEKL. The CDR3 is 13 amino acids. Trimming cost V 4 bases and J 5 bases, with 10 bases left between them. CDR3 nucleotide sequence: TGCGCCAGCAGCCTATTAAGCGGAGATACGCAGTATTTT. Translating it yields CASSLLSGDTQYF.

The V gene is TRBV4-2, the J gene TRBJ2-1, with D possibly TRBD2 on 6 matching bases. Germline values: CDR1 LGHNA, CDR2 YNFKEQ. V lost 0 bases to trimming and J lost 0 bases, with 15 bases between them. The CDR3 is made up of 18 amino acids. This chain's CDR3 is CASSQEPSAFASYNEQFF. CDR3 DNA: TGTGCCAGCAGCCAAGAGCCTAGCGCGTTTGCCTCCTACAATGAGCAGTTCTTC.

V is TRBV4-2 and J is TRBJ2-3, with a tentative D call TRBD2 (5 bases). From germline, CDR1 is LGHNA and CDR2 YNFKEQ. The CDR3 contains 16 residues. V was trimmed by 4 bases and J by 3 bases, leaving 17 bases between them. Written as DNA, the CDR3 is TGTGCCAGCAGCCGACCGGACTCCGCCGGAACAGATACGCAGTATTTT. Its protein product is CASSRPDSAGTDTQYF.

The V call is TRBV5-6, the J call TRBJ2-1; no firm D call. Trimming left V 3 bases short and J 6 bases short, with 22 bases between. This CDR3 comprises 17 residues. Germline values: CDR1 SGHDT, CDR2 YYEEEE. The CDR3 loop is CASSYLLDPKSGNEQFF. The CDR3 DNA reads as TGTGCCAGCAGCTACCTACTCGACCCCAAGTCAGGCAATGAGCAGTTCTTC. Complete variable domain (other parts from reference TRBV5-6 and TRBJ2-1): DAGVTQSPTHLIKTRGQQVTLRCSPKSGHDTVSWYQQALGQGPQFIFQYYEEEERQRGNFPDRFSGHQFPNYSSELNVNALLLGDSALYLCASSYLLDPKSGNEQFFGPGTRLTVL.

The CDR3 reads CASSQTTGTLYEQYF. CDR3 nucleotide sequence: TGCGCCAGCAGCCAAACGACAGGGACCCTCTACGAGCAGTACTTC. V is TRBV4-3 and J is TRBJ2-7; TRBD1 matches at 7 bases. With 2 bases clipped from V and 3 bases from J, the junction kept 7 bases outside the gene matches. Germline V gives CDR1 LGHNA, CDR2 YSLEER. The CDR3 contains 15 residues.

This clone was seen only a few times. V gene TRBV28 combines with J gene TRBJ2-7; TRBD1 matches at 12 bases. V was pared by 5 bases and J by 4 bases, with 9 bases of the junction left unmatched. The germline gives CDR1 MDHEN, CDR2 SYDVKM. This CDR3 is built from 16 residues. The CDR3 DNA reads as TGTGCCAGCAGTCCACCCGGGACAGGGGGCGAATACGAGCAGTACTTC. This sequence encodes CASSPPGTGGEYEQYF. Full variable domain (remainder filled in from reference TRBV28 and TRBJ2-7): DVKVTQSSRYLVKRTGEKVFLECVQDMDHENMFWYRQDPGLGLRLIYFSYDVKMKEKGDIPEGYSVSREKKERFSLILESASTNQTSMYLCASSPPGTGGEYEQYFGPGTRLTVT.

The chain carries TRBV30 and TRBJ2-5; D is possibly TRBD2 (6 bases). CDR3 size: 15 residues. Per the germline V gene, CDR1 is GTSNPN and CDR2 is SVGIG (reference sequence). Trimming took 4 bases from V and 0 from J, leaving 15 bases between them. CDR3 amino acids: CAWKRGSSYQETQYF. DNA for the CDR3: TGTGCCTGGAAACGGGGGAGCTCCTACCAAGAGACCCAGTACTTC.

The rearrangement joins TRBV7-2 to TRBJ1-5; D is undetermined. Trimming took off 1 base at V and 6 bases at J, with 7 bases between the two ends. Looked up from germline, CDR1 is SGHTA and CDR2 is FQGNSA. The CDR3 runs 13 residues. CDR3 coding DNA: TGTGCCAGCAGCTTAGGGTTCGGTCAGCCCCAGCATTTT. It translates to CASSLGFGQPQHF.